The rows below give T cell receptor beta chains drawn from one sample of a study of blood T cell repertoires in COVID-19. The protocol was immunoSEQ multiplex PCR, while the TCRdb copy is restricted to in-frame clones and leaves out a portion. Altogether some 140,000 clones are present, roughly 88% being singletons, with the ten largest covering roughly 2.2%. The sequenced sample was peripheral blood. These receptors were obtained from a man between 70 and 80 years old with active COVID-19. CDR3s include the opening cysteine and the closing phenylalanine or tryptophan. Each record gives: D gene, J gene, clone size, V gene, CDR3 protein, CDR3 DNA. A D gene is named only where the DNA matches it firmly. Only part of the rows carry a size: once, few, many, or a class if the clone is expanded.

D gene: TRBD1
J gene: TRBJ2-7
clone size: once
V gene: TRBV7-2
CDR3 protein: CASSLAGTGPYEQYF
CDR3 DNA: TGTGCCAGCAGTCTTGCCGGGACAGGGCCTTACGAGCAGTACTTC

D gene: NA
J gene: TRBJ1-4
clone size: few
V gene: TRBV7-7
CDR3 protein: CASSLSELNGNEKLFF
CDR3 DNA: TGTGCCAGCAGCTTAAGTGAACTCAACGGGAATGAAAAACTGTTTTTT

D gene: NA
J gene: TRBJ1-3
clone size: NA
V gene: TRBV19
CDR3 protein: CASSILRQSDTIYF
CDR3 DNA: TGTGCCAGTAGTATTTTGCGGCAGTCGGACACCATATATTTT

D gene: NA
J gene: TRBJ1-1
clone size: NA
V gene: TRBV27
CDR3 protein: CASRRAGSNTEAFF
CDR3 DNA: TGTGCCAGCAGACGGGCAGGGTCGAACACTGAAGCTTTCTTT

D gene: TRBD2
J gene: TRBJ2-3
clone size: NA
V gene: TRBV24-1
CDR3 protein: CATSDETSGRADTQYF
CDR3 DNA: TGTGCCACCAGTGATGAAACTAGCGGGAGAGCAGATACGCAGTATTTT

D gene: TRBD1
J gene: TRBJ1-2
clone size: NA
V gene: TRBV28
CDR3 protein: CASSYRGRHGYTF
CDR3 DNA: TGTGCCAGCAGTTACAGGGGGAGGCATGGCTACACCTTC

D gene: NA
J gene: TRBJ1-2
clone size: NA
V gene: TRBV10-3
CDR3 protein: CAISESVRDSTTF
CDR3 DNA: TGTGCCATCAGTGAGTCAGTCCGGGACTCTACGACCTTC

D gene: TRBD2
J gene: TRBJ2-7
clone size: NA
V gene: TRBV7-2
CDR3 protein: CASSRGLAVYEQYF
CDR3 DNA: TGTGCCAGCAGCCGGGGACTAGCGGTCTACGAGCAGTACTTC

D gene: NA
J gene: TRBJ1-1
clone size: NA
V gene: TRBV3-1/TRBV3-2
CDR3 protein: CASSQDPLPVNTEAFF
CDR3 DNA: TGTGCCAGCAGCCAAGACCCGCTACCTGTCAACACTGAAGCTTTCTTT

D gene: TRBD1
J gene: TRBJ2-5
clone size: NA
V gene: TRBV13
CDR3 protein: CASSSGTGEETQYF
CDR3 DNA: TGTGCCAGCAGCTCCGGGACAGGCGAAGAGACCCAGTACTTC

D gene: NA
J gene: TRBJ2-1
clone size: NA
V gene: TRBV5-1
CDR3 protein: CASSEIILDLAYNEQFF
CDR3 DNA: TGCGCCAGCAGCGAGATTATACTGGACTTGGCGTACAATGAGCAGTTCTTC

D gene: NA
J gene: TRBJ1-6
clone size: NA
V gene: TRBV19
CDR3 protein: CASSALTWTDSPLHF
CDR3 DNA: TGTGCCAGTAGTGCGCTGACTTGGACAGATTCACCCCTCCACTTT

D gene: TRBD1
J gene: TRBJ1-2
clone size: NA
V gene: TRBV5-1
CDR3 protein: CASSPPGQPSYGYTF
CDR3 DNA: TGCGCCAGCAGCCCCCCGGGACAGCCTTCCTATGGCTACACCTTC

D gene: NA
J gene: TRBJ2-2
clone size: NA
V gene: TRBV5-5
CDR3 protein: CASSAGALRRSTGELFF
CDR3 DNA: TGTGCCAGCAGCGCGGGCGCGCTCAGGCGGAGCACCGGGGAGCTGTTTTTT

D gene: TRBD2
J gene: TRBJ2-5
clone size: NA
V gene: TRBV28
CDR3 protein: CASSPLSSGSMYYLQETQYF
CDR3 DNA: TGTGCCAGCAGCCCACTGAGTAGCGGGAGTATGTATTACCTCCAAGAGACCCAGTACTTC

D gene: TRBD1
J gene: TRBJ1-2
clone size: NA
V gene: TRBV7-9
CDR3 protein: CASSLDPGQPGPYGYTF
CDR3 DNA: TGTGCCAGCAGCTTAGATCCGGGACAGCCGGGGCCCTATGGCTACACCTTC

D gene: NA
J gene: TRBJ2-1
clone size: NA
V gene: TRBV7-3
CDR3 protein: CASSLGGHYNEQFF
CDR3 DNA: TGTGCCAGCAGCTTAGGGGGACATTACAATGAGCAGTTCTTC

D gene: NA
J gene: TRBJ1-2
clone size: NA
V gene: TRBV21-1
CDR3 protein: CASSRWNSGTENYGYTF
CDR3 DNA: TGTGCCAGCAGCAGATGGAACTCCGGGACAGAAAACTATGGCTACACCTTC

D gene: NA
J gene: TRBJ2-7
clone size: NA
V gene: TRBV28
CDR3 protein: CASAPAGFSYEQYF
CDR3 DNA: TGTGCCAGCGCCCCAGCGGGTTTCTCCTACGAGCAGTACTTC

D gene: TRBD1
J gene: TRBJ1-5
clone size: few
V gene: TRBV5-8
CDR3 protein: CASSVTGGTQPQHF
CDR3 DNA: TGTGCCAGCAGCGTAACAGGGGGAACTCAGCCCCAGCATTTT

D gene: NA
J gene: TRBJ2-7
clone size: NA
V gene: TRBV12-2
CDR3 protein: CASRLAGDRVAEQYF
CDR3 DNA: TGTGCAAGTCGCTTAGCGGGGGACAGGGTAGCCGAGCAGTACTTC

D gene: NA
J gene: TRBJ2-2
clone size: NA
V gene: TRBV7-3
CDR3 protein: CASSRGTGELFF
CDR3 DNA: TGTGCCAGCAGCAGGGGGACCGGGGAGCTGTTTTTT

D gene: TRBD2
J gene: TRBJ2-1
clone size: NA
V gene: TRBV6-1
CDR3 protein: CASSERLAANNEQFF
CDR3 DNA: TGTGCCAGCAGTGAGCGGCTAGCGGCCAACAATGAGCAGTTCTTC

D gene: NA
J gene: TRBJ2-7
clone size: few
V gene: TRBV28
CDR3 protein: CASSLELALYEQYF
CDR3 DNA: TGTGCCAGCAGTTTGGAGTTGGCCCTCTACGAGCAGTACTTC

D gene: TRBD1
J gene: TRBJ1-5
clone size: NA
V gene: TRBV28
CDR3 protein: CASRSLQGVGNQPQHF
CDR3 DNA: TGTGCCAGCAGGAGCTTACAGGGGGTCGGCAATCAGCCCCAGCATTTT

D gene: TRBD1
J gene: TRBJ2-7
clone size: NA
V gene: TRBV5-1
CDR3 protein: CASTRQGLDEQYF
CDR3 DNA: TGCGCCAGCACCAGACAGGGTTTAGACGAGCAGTACTTC

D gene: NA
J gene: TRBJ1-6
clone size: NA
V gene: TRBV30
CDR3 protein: CAWSHRDSSYNSPLHF
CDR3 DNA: TGTGCCTGGAGTCACAGGGATAGCTCCTATAATTCACCCCTCCACTTT

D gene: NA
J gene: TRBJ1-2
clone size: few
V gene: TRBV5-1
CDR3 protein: CASSPDTSHGYTF
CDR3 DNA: TGCGCCAGCAGCCCGGACACATCTCATGGCTACACCTTC

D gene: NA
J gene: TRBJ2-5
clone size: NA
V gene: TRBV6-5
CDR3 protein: CASSSRETQYF
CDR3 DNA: TGTGCCAGCTCCTCACGGGAGACCCAGTACTTC

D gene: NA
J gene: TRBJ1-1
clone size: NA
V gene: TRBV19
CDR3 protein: CASLGQADTEAFF
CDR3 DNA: TGTGCCAGTCTCGGTCAAGCCGACACTGAAGCTTTCTTT